Below, 27 T cell receptor beta chains from the same sample are listed, as sequenced in a study of human T cells and chemical hapten exposure. TCRdb called the RACE reads again in MiXCR, with one record for every CDR3 protein. The sample contains tens of thousands of distinct CDR3 sequences, 10% to 15% of which appear only once. Specified time point: patch test 3, about 24 weeks after DPC sensitization. Treatment described: therapeutic diphenylcyclopropenone sensitization with weekly scalp DPC. Here the sequenced sample was whole blood, taken in connection with sensitization to the hapten diphenylcyclopropenone (DPC). The receptors were sampled from a woman between 45 and 60 years old with alopecia areata. Some clones in this sample may be carry-over from other donors' samples.

This clonotype was seen more than once but under ten times. The chain is built from TRBV29-1 and TRBJ1-2; TRBD1 is a possible D gene (6 bases). V was cut by 1 base and J by 12 bases, with 12 bases left in between. Germline V gene sequence: CDR1 SQVTM, CDR2 ANQGSEA. CDR3 length: 11 amino acids. CDR3 protein: CSVEGGGRHTF. In DNA form, the CDR3 reads TGCAGCGTTGAAGGAGGGGGGAGGCACACCTTC.

This clonotype was observed many times. The rearrangement links TRBV6-6 to TRBJ2-7; D might be TRBD1 (6 bases). CDR1 and CDR2 from the germline V gene are MNHNY and SVGAGI (reference sequence). CDR3 size: 15 residues. Trimming left V 4 bases short and J 5 bases short, with 18 bases between. The CDR3 protein is CASSSRDTQGHEQYF. For the CDR3, the DNA is TGTGCCAGCAGTTCCAGGGACACCCAAGGCCACGAGCAGTACTTC.

This clonotype occurred many times. V and J are TRBV3-1 and TRBJ2-5; D gene unclear. CDR3 length: 15 amino acids. Trimming shortened V by 1 base and J by 2 bases, and 11 bases separated the two germline ends. Germline V gene lookup returns CDR1 LGHDT and CDR2 YNNKEL (reference sequence). The CDR3 loop reads CASSQGVGRQETQYF. The DNA of the CDR3 is TGTGCCAGCAGCCAAGGCGTAGGCCGACAAGAGACCCAGTACTTC.

This clonotype was recorded at least ten times. V and J are TRBV10-1 and TRBJ2-2; D gene uncertain. CDR3 size: 13 residues. Germline CDR1 WNHNN, CDR2 SYGVQD (reference sequence). The V and J ends lost 2 bases and 2 bases respectively, with 3 bases between them. The CDR3 is CASSERNTGELFF. In DNA form, the CDR3 reads TGCGCCAGCAGTGAGCGTAACACCGGGGAGCTGTTTTTT.

The chain carries TRBV5-1 and TRBJ2-7, with 8 positions matching TRBD2. CDR3 length: 14 residues. CDR1 and CDR2 (germline): SGHRS, YFSETQ. V dropped 1 base and J dropped 2; count of bases not matched to a gene: 2. The CDR3 coding sequence is TGCGCCAGCAGCTTGACTAGCGGAGCCTACGAGCAGTACTTC. This translates into CASSLTSGAYEQYF.

This clonotype was detected only a few times. The chain employs TRBV29-1 and TRBJ2-1; the D gene is possibly TRBD2 (6 bases). The CDR3 sequence is 12 residues long. Germline loops: CDR1 SQVTM, CDR2 ANQGSEA. CDR3 amino acids: CSTGTSYNEQFF. CDR3 coding DNA: TGCAGTACCGGGACTTCATACAATGAGCAGTTCTTC.

This clonotype was seen a handful of times. The rearrangement joins TRBV3-1 to TRBJ2-3; D is uncertain. V lost 5 bases, J lost 8 bases, and 11 bases lay in between. The germline CDR1 and CDR2 sequences are LGHDT and YNNKEL (reference sequence). This CDR3 spans 12 amino acids. The DNA of the CDR3 is TGTGCCAGCAGCATTACCCGTGGTACGCAGTATTTT. Translated: CASSITRGTQYF.

This clonotype was seen ten or more times. The V call is TRBV29-1, the J call TRBJ2-5; D possibly corresponds to TRBD1 (6 bases). CDR3 length equals 12 residues. The germline V and J ends were trimmed by 7 bases and 5 bases, with 14 bases remaining between them. Germline assignment: CDR1 SQVTM and CDR2 ANQGSEA. The CDR3 sequence: CSEGQTGETQYF. DNA of the CDR3: TGCAGCGAAGGACAGACGGGCGAGACCCAGTACTTC.

The table lists this clonotype with many counts. The rearrangement joins TRBV18 to TRBJ2-1; 9 bases map to TRBD2. V was clipped by 1 base and J by 7 bases; unmatched bases: 5. Looked up from germline, CDR1 is KGHSH and CDR2 is LQKENI. The CDR3 contains 15 residues. CDR3 in amino acids: CASSPQREVENEQFF. CDR3 coding DNA: TGTGCCAGCTCACCACAGCGGGAGGTCGAAAATGAGCAGTTCTTC.

This clonotype was observed at least ten times. The chain links TRBV12-3 or TRBV12-4 to TRBJ2-1, with 8 bases identical to TRBD2. The CDR3 contains 16 residues. V lost 6 bases and J lost 2; bases outside the gene matches: 9. As DNA, the CDR3 is TGTGCCAGCAGACAGATCTCGGGGGGGCCCTACAATGAGCAGTTCTTC. Translation: CASRQISGGPYNEQFF.

This clonotype was counted many times. The chain joins TRBV7-2 to TRBJ1-4; D gene unclear. Per the germline V gene, CDR1 is SGHTA and CDR2 is FQGNSA. Trimming took 5 bases from V and 0 from J, leaving 10 bases between them. This CDR3 region has 15 residues. The CDR3 region is CASSLNHATNEKLFF. In DNA form, the CDR3 reads TGTGCCAGCAGCCTAAATCACGCAACTAATGAAAAACTGTTTTTT. The whole variable domain, remainder taken from reference TRBV7-2 and TRBJ1-4, is GAGVSQSPSNKVTEKGKDVELRCDPISGHTALYWYRQSLGQGLEFLIYFQGNSAPDKSGLPSDRFSAERTGGSVSTLTIQRTQQEDSAVYLCASSLNHATNEKLFFGSGTQLSVL.

The table lists this clonotype with a count of one. This CDR3 reads CASRFSGEETQYF. The DNA for the CDR3 is TGCGCCAGCAGATTTAGCGGAGAAGAGACCCAGTACTTC. The chain links TRBV5-1 to TRBJ2-5; TRBD2 is a possible D gene (6 bases). Trimming took 5 bases from V and 3 from J, leaving 11 bases between them. Germline V CDR1 and CDR2: SGHRS, YFSETQ. CDR3 length: 13 amino acids.

This clonotype was observed at least ten times. This chain connects TRBV3-1 to TRBJ1-6; D perhaps matches TRBD1 (6 bases). Germline V gene lookup returns CDR1 LGHDT and CDR2 YNNKEL (reference sequence). The CDR3 sequence is 15 residues long. Trimming removed 5 bases from V and 7 bases from J, with 15 bases in between. CDR3 nucleotides: TGTGCCAGCAGCTACGGACAGACGTCCAATTCACCCCTCCACTTT. Amino acids: CASSYGQTSNSPLHF.

This clonotype was detected a few times. The chain has TRBV19 and TRBJ1-4, with D unclear. Per the germline V gene, CDR1 is LNHDA and CDR2 is SQIVND (reference sequence). V was trimmed by 4 bases and J by 10 bases, leaving 19 bases between them. The CDR3 extends over 15 amino acids. The CDR3 region is CASSSRSSDLRKLFF. In DNA, the CDR3 is TGTGCCAGTAGTAGCAGGTCATCCGATCTACGAAAACTGTTTTTT.

This clonotype occurred many times. The gene calls are TRBV10-2 and TRBJ1-5, with 8 bases aligning to TRBD1. Germline lookup yields CDR1 WSHSY and CDR2 SAAADI. V dropped 4 bases and J dropped 6; count of bases not matched to a gene: 2. This CDR3 contains 13 residues. The CDR3 DNA is TGCGCCAGCAGTGGACAGGGGATTCAGCCCCAGCATTTT. Residues: CASSGQGIQPQHF.

The chain recombines TRBV10-3 with TRBJ2-7, with 10 bases matching TRBD1. V dropped 6 bases and J dropped 4; count of bases not matched to a gene: 3. Germline CDR1 ENHRY, CDR2 SYGVKD. The CDR3 is 13 amino acids. The CDR3 spells CAIRGTGVYEQYF. The CDR3 nucleotides read TGTGCCATCAGGGGGACAGGGGTTTACGAGCAGTACTTC.

This chain connects TRBV19 to TRBJ2-5; D is tentatively TRBD1 or TRBD2 (5 bases each). This CDR3 is built from 16 residues. Trimming left V 7 bases short and J 5 bases short, with 23 bases between. Looked up from germline, CDR1 is LNHDA and CDR2 is SQIVND (reference sequence). The DNA for the CDR3 is TGTGCCAGTACCCACTCCCCACGGGGAAACAGGGAGACCCAGTACTTC. As protein: CASTHSPRGNRETQYF.

Many counts were recorded for this clonotype. The chain couples TRBV3-1 to TRBJ2-1, with D unresolved. This CDR3 spans 14 amino acids. CDR1 is LGHDT, CDR2 YNNKEL, per germline (reference sequence). V was trimmed by 0 bases and J by 7 bases, leaving 10 bases between them. The DNA for the CDR3 is TGTGCCAGCAGCCAAGAGTCTAGGGATAATGAGCAGTTCTTC. This gives the protein CASSQESRDNEQFF.

The V and J genes are TRBV15 and TRBJ1-6; 9 positions agree with TRBD1. V shed 9 bases and J 4 bases; nucleotides not matched to a gene: 7. The CDR3 length is 15 residues. CDR1 and CDR2 from the germline V gene are LNHNV and YYDKDF (reference sequence). The CDR3 coding sequence is TGTGCCACGAGGGGACAGGGATTATATAATTCACCCCTCCACTTT. Protein product: CATRGQGLYNSPLHF.

At least ten counts were recorded for this clonotype. CDR3 in DNA: TGTGCCAGCAGTTTTGGGAACTATGGCTACACCTTC. Its protein product is CASSFGNYGYTF. The rearrangement joins TRBV28 to TRBJ1-2, with unresolved D. CDR1 is MDHEN, CDR2 SYDVKM, per germline. The CDR3 length is 12 residues. V lost 3 bases and J 2 bases, leaving 4 bases between the germline ends.

The gene calls are TRBV7-8 and TRBJ2-7, with 8 bases lining up with TRBD1. Germline CDR1 SGHVS, CDR2 FQNEAQ. The ends lost 3 bases at V and 5 bases at J; junction bases unmatched: 12. This CDR3 region has 16 residues. CDR3 loop: CASSFQVWTGRNEQYF. The CDR3 DNA is TGTGCCAGCAGCTTCCAAGTCTGGACAGGGCGCAACGAGCAGTACTTC.

There are many counts of this clonotype. The gene calls are TRBV6-6 and TRBJ2-4; 8 bases agree with TRBD2. CDR3 length equals 16 residues. In germline, CDR1 is MNHNY, CDR2 SVGAGI (reference sequence). Germline trimming cut 7 bases from V and 0 bases from J; bases unmatched to any gene: 8. The CDR3 loop is CASTATSVLAKNIQYF. CDR3 bases: TGTGCCAGCACCGCGACTAGCGTGCTAGCCAAAAACATTCAGTACTTC.

The CDR3 loop is CSVEWRQGTTEAFF. DNA of the CDR3: TGCAGCGTTGAATGGAGACAGGGGACCACTGAAGCTTTCTTT. The chain couples TRBV29-1 to TRBJ1-1; 8 bases align to TRBD1. The CDR3 is 14 amino acids. Per the germline V gene, CDR1 is SQVTM and CDR2 is ANQGSEA. The J segment lost 4 bases and the V segment lost 2 bases, leaving 6 bases of the junction unmatched.

This clonotype was detected only a few times. The gene calls are TRBV10-3 and TRBJ1-5; the D gene is possibly TRBD1 (5 bases). Germline CDR1 reads ENHRY; CDR2 reads SYGVKD. Trimming shortened V by 6 bases and J by 4 bases, and 10 bases separated the two germline ends. The CDR3 sequence is 13 residues long. The CDR3: CAIRGDGNQPQHF. CDR3 DNA sequence: TGTGCCATCAGGGGGGACGGAAATCAGCCCCAGCATTTT.

This chain uses TRBV4-2 with TRBJ2-1; TRBD2 agrees at 12 bases. V lost 2 bases and J lost 7; bases outside the gene matches: 9. The CDR3 consists of 17 residues. Germline-derived CDR1 and CDR2 are LGHNA and YNFKEQ. The CDR3 nucleotides read TGTGCCAGCAGCCAACCTCTAGCGGGAGGGCCGGAAAATGAGCAGTTCTTC. Its translation is CASSQPLAGGPENEQFF.

This clonotype was counted between two and nine times. The rearrangement joins TRBV6-1 to TRBJ2-7, with 7 bases fitting TRBD2. V lost 5 bases, J lost 9 bases, and 4 bases stayed unmatched. The CDR3 sequence is 11 residues long. Germline CDR1 and CDR2: MNHNS and SASEGT. CDR3 nucleotide sequence: TGTGCCAGCAGTATTGGGGGGGGGCAGTACTTC. Translated: CASSIGGGQYF.

This clonotype was seen ten or more times. The chain recombines TRBV20-1 with TRBJ1-1; no firm D call. Germline V gene sequence: CDR1 DFQATT, CDR2 SNEGSKA (reference sequence). This CDR3 contains 10 residues. Trimming pared 2 bases from V and 8 bases from J, leaving 6 bases between. The CDR3 protein is CSARNREAFF. CDR3 DNA: TGCAGTGCTAGAAACCGCGAAGCTTTCTTT.